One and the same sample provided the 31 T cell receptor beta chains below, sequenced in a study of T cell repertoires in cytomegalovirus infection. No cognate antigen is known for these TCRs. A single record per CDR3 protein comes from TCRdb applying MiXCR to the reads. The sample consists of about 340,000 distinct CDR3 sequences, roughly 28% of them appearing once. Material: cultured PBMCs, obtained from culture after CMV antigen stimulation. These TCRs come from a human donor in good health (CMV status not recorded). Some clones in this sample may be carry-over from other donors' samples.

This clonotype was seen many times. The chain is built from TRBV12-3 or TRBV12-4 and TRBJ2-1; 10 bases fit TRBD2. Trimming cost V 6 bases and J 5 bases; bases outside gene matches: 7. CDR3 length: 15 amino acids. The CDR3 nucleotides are TGTGCCAGCAGCTGGACTAGCGGTCGCAACAATGAGCAGTTCTTC. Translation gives CASSWTSGRNNEQFF.

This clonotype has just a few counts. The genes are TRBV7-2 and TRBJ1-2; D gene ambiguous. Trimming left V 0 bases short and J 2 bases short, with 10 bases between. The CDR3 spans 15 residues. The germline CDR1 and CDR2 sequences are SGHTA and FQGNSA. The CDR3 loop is CASSLAGRMNYGYTF. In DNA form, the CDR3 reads TGTGCCAGCAGCTTAGCCGGGCGGATGAACTATGGCTACACCTTC.

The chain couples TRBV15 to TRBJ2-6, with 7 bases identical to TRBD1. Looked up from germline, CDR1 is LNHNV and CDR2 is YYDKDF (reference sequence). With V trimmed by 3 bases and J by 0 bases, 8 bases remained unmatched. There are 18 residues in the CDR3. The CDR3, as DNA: TGTGCCACCAGCAGGGATGGGACAGCCCCCTCTGGGGCCAACGTCCTGACTTTC. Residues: CATSRDGTAPSGANVLTF.

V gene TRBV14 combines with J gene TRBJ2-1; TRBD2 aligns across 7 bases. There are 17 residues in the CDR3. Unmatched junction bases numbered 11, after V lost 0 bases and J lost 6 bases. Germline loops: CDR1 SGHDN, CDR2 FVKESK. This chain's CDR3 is CASSQEGMPGGLNEQFF. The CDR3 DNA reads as TGTGCCAGCAGCCAAGAGGGTATGCCGGGAGGCCTCAATGAGCAGTTCTTC. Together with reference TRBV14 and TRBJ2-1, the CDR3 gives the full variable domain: EAGVTQFPSHSVIEKGQTVTLRCDPISGHDNLYWYRRVMGKEIKFLLHFVKESKQDESGMPNNRFLAERTGGTYSTLKVQPAELEDSGVYFCASSQEGMPGGLNEQFFGPGTRLTVL.

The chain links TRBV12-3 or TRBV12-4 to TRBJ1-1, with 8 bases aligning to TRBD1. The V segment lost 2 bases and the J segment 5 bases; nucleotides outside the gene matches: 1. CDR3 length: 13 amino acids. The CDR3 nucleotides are TGTGCCAGCAGTTTAAACAGGGGGACTGAAGCTTTCTTT. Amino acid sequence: CASSLNRGTEAFF.

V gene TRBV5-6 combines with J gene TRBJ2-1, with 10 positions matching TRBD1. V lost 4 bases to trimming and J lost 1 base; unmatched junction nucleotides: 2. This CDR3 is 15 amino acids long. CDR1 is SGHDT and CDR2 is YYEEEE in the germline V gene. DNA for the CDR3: TGTGCCAGCAGCGGACAGGGGGTTTCCTACAATGAGCAGTTCTTC. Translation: CASSGQGVSYNEQFF.

The CDR3 DNA follows: TGTGCCAGCAGCTTTGTGGGTGGCTACACCTTC. Protein sequence: CASSFVGGYTF. The chain uses TRBV7-6 and TRBJ1-2; D is ambiguous. Germline V lookup: CDR1 SGHVS, CDR2 FNYEAQ. With 3 bases removed from V and 7 bases from J, the gap between germline ends came to 6 bases. The CDR3 sequence is 11 residues long.

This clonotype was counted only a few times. CDR3 sequence (DNA): TGTGCCAGCAGTTGGCAAGAAAAGGATTATGGCTACACCTTC. This codes for CASSWQEKDYGYTF. V and J are TRBV12-3 or TRBV12-4 and TRBJ1-2, with unresolved D. Trimming pared 4 bases from V and 5 bases from J, leaving 14 bases between. The CDR3 is made up of 14 amino acids.

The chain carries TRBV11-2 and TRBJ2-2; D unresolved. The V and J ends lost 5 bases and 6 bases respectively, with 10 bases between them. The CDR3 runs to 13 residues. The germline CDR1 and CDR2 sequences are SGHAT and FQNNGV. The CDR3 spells CASSRLSSGELFF. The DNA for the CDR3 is TGTGCCAGCAGCCGACTCTCCTCCGGGGAGCTGTTTTTT.

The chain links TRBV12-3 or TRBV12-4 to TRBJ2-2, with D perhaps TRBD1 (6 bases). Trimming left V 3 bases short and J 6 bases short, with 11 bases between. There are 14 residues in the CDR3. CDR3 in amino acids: CASSLHRAAGELFF. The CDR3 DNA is TGTGCCAGCAGTTTGCACAGGGCGGCCGGGGAGCTGTTTTTT.

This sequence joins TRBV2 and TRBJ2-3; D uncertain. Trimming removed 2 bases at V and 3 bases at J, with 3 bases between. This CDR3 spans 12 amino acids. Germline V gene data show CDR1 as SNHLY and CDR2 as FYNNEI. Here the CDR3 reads CASSEQTDTQYF. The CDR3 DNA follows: TGTGCCAGCAGTGAACAAACAGATACGCAGTATTTT.

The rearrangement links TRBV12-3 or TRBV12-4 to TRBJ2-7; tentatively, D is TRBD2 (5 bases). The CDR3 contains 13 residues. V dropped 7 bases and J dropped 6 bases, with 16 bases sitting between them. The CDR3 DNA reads TGTGCCAGCAATAATGGACTGGCTAGCGAGCAGTACTTC. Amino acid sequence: CASNNGLASEQYF.

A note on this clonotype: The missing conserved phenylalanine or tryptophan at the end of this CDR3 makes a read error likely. This CDR3 is CASSFSGADSYNEQFL. For the CDR3, the DNA is TGTGCCAGCAGCTTTTCAGGGGCCGACTCCTACAATGAGCAGTTCCTC. The V gene is TRBV7-6, the J gene TRBJ2-1, with TRBD1 as a possible D gene (6 bases). The CDR3 covers 16 residues. Germline-derived CDR1 and CDR2 are SGHVS and FNYEAQ. Between the trimmed V and J ends, which lost 3 bases and 0 bases, there was a span of 12 bases.

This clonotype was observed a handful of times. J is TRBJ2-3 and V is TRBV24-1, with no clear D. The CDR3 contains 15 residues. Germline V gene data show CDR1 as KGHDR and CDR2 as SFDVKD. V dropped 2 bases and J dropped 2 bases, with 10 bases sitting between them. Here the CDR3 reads CATSDSAQVTDTQYF. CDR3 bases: TGTGCCACCAGTGATTCCGCGCAGGTCACAGATACGCAGTATTTT.

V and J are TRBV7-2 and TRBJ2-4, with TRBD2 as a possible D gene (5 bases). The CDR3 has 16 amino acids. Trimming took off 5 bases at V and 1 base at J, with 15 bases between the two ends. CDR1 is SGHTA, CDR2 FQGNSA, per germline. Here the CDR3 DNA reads TGTGCCAGCAGCCGAGACTACCTACCGGCCAAAAACATTCAGTACTTC. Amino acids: CASSRDYLPAKNIQYF.

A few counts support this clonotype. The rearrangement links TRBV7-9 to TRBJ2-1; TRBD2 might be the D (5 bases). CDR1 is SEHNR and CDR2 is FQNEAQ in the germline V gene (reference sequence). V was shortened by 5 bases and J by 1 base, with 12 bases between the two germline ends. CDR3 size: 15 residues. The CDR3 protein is CASSPDGNSYNEQFF. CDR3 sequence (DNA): TGTGCCAGCAGCCCCGACGGGAATTCCTACAATGAGCAGTTCTTC.

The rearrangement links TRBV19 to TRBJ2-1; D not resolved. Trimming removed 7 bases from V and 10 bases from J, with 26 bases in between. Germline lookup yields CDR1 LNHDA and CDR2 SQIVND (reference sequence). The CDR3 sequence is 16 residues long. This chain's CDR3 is CASTQPGRIRSAEQFF. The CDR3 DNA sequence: TGTGCCAGTACCCAACCCGGCCGAATTCGGTCTGCGGAGCAGTTCTTC. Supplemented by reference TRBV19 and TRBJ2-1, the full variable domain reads DGGITQSPKYLFRKEGQNVTLSCEQNLNHDAMYWYRQDPGQGLRLIYYSQIVNDFQKGDIAEGYSVSREKKESFPLTVTSAQKNPTAFYLCASTQPGRIRSAEQFFGPGTRLTVL.

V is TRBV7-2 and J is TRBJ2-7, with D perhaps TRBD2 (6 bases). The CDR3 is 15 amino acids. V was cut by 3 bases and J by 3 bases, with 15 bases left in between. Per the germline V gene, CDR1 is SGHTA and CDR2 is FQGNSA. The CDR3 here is CASSLGHGRLYEQYF. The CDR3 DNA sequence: TGTGCCAGCAGCTTGGGGCACGGGAGACTCTACGAGCAGTACTTC.

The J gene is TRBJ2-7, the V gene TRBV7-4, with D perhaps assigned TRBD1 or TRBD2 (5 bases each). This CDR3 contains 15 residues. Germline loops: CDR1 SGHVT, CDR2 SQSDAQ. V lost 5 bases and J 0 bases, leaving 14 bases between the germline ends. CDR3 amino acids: CASSPPLGGSYEQYF. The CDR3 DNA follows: TGTGCCAGCAGCCCACCCCTTGGGGGCTCCTACGAGCAGTACTTC. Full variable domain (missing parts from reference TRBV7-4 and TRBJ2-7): GAGVSQSPRYKVAKRGRDVALRCDSISGHVTLYWYRQTLGQGSEVLTYSQSDAQRDKSGRPSGRFSAERPERSVSTLKIQRTEQGDSAVYLCASSPPLGGSYEQYFGPGTRLTVT.

In nucleotides, the CDR3 is TGTGCCAGCAGCCCGGACAGGGCGGAAGAGACCCAGTACTTC. Amino acid sequence: CASSPDRAEETQYF. The rearrangement uses TRBV7-9 and TRBJ2-5, with 8 bases identical to TRBD1. The CDR3 is 14 residues long. Per the germline V gene, CDR1 is SEHNR and CDR2 is FQNEAQ (reference sequence). Trimming at V came to 5 bases and at J to 3 bases, leaving 5 bases not matched to a gene.

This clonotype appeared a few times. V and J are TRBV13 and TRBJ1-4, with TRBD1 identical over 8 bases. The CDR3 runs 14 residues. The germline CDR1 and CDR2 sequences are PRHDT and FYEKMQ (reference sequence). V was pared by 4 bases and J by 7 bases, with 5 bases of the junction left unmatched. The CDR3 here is CASSSGQEIEKLFF. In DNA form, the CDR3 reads TGTGCCAGCAGCTCGGGACAGGAGATTGAAAAACTGTTTTTT. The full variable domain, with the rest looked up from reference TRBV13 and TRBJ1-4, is AAGVIQSPRHLIKEKRETATLKCYPIPRHDTVYWYQQGPGQDPQFLISFYEKMQSDKGSIPDRFSAQQFSDYHSELNMSSLELGDSALYFCASSSGQEIEKLFFGSGTQLSVL.

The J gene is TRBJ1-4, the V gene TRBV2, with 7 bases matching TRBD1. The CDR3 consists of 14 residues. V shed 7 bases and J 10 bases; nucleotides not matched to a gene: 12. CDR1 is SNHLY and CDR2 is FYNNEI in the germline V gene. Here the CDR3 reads CASKNREAGGKLFF. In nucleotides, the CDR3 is TGTGCCAGCAAAAACAGGGAGGCAGGGGGAAAACTGTTTTTT.

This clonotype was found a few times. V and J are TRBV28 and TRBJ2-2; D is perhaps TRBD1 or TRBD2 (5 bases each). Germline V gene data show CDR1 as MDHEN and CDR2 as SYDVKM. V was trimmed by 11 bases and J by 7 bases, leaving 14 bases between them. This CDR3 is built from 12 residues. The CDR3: CAYTEGNGELFF. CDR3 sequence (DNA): TGTGCCTATACAGAGGGGAACGGGGAGCTGTTTTTT.

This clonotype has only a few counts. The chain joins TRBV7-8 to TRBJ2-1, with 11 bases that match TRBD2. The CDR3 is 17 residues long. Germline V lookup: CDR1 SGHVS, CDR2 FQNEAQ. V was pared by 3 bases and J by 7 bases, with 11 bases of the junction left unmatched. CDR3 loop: CASSFSAPSGRRNEQFF. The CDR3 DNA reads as TGTGCCAGCAGCTTTTCCGCGCCTAGCGGGAGGAGGAATGAGCAGTTCTTC. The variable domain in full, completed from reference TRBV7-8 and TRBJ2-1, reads GAGVSQSPRYKVAKRGQDVALRCDPISGHVSLFWYQQALGQGPEFLTYFQNEAQLDKSGLPSDRFFAERPEGSVSTLKIQRTQQEDSAVYLCASSFSAPSGRRNEQFFGPGTRLTVL.

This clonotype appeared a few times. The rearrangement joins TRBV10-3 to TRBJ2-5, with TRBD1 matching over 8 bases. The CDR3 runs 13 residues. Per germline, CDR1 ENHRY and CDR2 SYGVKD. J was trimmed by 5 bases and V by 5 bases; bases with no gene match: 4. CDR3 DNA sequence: TGTGCCATCAGTCAGGGGGCAGAGGAGACCCAGTACTTC. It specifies CAISQGAEETQYF.

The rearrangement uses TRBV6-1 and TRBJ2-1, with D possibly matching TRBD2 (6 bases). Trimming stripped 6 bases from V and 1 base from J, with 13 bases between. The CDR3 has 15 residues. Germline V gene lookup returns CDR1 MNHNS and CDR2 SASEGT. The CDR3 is CASSPPGLSYNEQFF. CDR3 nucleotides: TGTGCCAGCAGCCCCCCGGGACTTTCCTACAATGAGCAGTTCTTC.

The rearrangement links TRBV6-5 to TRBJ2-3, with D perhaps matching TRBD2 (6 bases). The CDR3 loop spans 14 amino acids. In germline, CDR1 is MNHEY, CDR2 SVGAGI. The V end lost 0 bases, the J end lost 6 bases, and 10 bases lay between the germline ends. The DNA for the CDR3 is TGTGCCAGCAGTTACTCGGAGGGTAGGGATACGCAGTATTTT. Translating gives CASSYSEGRDTQYF.

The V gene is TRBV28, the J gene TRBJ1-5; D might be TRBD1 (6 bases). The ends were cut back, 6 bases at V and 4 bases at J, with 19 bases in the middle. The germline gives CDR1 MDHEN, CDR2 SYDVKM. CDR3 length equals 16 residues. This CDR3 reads CASRLRGGITNQPQHF. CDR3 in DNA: TGTGCCAGCAGGCTCAGGGGAGGGATCACGAATCAGCCCCAGCATTTT. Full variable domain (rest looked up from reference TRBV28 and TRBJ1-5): DVKVTQSSRYLVKRTGEKVFLECVQDMDHENMFWYRQDPGLGLRLIYFSYDVKMKEKGDIPEGYSVSREKKERFSLILESASTNQTSMYLCASRLRGGITNQPQHFGDGTRLSIL.

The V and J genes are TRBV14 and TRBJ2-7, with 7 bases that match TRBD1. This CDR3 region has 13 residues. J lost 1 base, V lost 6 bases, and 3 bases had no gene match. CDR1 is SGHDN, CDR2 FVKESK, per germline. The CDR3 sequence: CASRRDSSYEQYF. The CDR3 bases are TGTGCCAGCAGGAGGGACAGTTCCTACGAGCAGTACTTC.

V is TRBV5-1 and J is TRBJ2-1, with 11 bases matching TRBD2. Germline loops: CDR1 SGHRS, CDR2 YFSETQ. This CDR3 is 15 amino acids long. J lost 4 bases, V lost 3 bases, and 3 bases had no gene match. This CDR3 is CASSWTSGYYNEQFF. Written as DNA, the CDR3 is TGCGCCAGCAGCTGGACTAGCGGGTATTACAATGAGCAGTTCTTC.

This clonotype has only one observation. DNA of the CDR3: TGTGCCAGCACCAGATTGAACAGGGGCCGTAACAATGAGCAGTTCTTC. Its translation is CASTRLNRGRNNEQFF. The rearrangement links TRBV6-5 to TRBJ2-1, with TRBD1 matching 7 bases. Germline-derived CDR1 and CDR2 are MNHEY and SVGAGI. The CDR3 length is 16 residues. The trim removed 7 bases at V and 5 bases at J, leaving 14 bases unmatched.